This TCR beta chain was found in a study of blood T cells in healthy people across ages. Study-wide context: The template switching approach captured approximately one barcoded beta molecule for every two T cells.

This clonotype is a singleton in its sample. What it binds is not known. Through a sample-barcoded 5' primer and a J-beta primer mix, a second PCR was run for about 6 to 12 cycles. Each CDR3 protein gets one entry after TCRdb re-called the 5' RACE reads with MiXCR. The sample includes 350,000 to 450,000 distinct CDR3 sequences, over 45% of them seen just once. From germline, CDR1 is SGHRS and CDR2 YFSETQ. CDR3 length equals 14 residues. V lost 5 bases to trimming and J lost 0 bases, with 11 bases between them. Findings and limits, study-wide: Per million T cells, TCR beta diversity dropped roughly linearly as age increased. A strong correlation was seen between TCR beta diversity and naive T cell percentage.

This TCR came from a man aged 60 to 75 in good health. The sequenced sample was blood. The rearrangement joins TRBV5-1 to TRBJ1-1; D is undetermined. DNA of the CDR3: TGCGCCAGCAGAGATGAGAGGTTGAACACTGAAGCTTTCTTT. This codes for CASRDERLNTEAFF.